A selection of T cell receptor beta chains follows, all from one sample in a study of long-term antiretroviral therapy in people with HIV. Clones were sequenced by immunoSEQ multiplex PCR, and TCRdb holds only the in-frame ones, with some missing. Of 15,000 to 20,000 clones in the sample, 84% were seen once. Sequenced material: unsorted PBMCs, taken 0.1 years after starting antiretroviral therapy. These receptor sequences come from a man aged 18 to 30 with HIV. Each CDR3 is given with its conserved first and last residue. The D gene is left open where the match is weak. Clone size, where shown, is once, few, many, or a class for clones that have expanded.

v_gene	j_gene	abundance	d_gene	CDR3nt	CDR3aa
TRBV2	TRBJ1-1	.	.	TGTGCCAGCAGTGAGAACACTGAAGCTTTCTTT	CASSENTEAFF
TRBV6-6	TRBJ1-1	.	TRBD1	TGTGCCAGCAGCCGGGGACAGGGGTTAGGCACTGAAGCTTTCTTT	CASSRGQGLGTEAFF
TRBV30	TRBJ2-4	.	.	TGTGCCTGGAGTGAGCTAGAAAACATTCAGTACTTC	CAWSELENIQYF
TRBV30	TRBJ2-6	.	.	TGTGCCTGGAGTGTACTGGTCAGGCGATTCTCTGGGGCCAACGTCCTGACTTTC	CAWSVLVRRFSGANVLTF
TRBV10-3	TRBJ1-1	.	.	TGTGCCATCAGTTTGGGGGCGGAGAGGGATAGGGCTGAAGCTTTCTTT	CAISLGAERDRAEAFF
TRBV14	TRBJ1-1	.	TRBD1	TGTGCCAGCAGCCAAGGACAGGGGACCGAAGCTTTCTTT	CASSQGQGTEAFF
TRBV10-2	TRBJ2-7	.	.	TGCGCCAGCAGTGAGAACAGAGCCTACGAGCAGTACTTC	CASSENRAYEQYF
TRBV7-9	TRBJ2-5	.	.	TGTGCCAGCAGCTTAGTTGGCGTCCAAGAGACCCAGTACTTC	CASSLVGVQETQYF
TRBV4-1	TRBJ1-1	.	.	TGCGCCAGCAGCTACCAAGGAGGTGAAGCTTTCTTT	CASSYQGGEAFF
TRBV6-1	TRBJ1-4	.	TRBD1	TGTGCCAGCAGGGTCGGGACAGGTAATGAAAAACTGTTTTTT	CASRVGTGNEKLFF
TRBV18	TRBJ2-4	.	TRBD2	TGTGCCAGCTCACCAAGTGGGAGGGAGAACATTCAGTACTTC	CASSPSGRENIQYF
TRBV7-3	TRBJ2-1	.	.	TGTGCCAGCAGCTTAGTGGGAGGAGTTCGCAATGAGCAGTTCTTC	CASSLVGGVRNEQFF
TRBV9	TRBJ1-5	few	.	TGTGCCAGCAGCTCCCGGACGGCTAGCAATCAGCCCCAGCATTTT	CASSSRTASNQPQHF
TRBV27	TRBJ2-2	.	.	TGTGCCAGCAGTTTCGGGCAGGGGGGCACCGGGGAGCTGTTTTTT	CASSFGQGGTGELFF
TRBV7-6	TRBJ2-3	.	TRBD2	TGTGCCAGCAGCTTAAATGGCGGGGGGAGCACAGATACGCAGTATTTT	CASSLNGGGSTDTQYF
TRBV27	TRBJ1-4	.	TRBD1	TGTGCCAGCCGATTCAGGGGGACTAATGAAAAACTGTTTTTT	CASRFRGTNEKLFF
TRBV5-6	TRBJ1-1	.	.	TGTGCCAGCAGCTTGAGTGGGGGCCCTTCCGCTGAAGCTTTCTTT	CASSLSGGPSAEAFF
TRBV5-4	TRBJ2-1	.	TRBD2	TGTGCCAGCAGCTTGGCTAGCGGGGTTAAAGAGCAGTTCTTC	CASSLASGVKEQFF
TRBV5-4	TRBJ2-5	.	TRBD2	TGTGCCAGCACCCCGCCTAGCGGGACACAAGAGACCCAGTACTTC	CASTPPSGTQETQYF
TRBV6-5	TRBJ1-2	.	.	TGTGCCAGCAGTTACGAGGGAACAGTCGGCTACACCTTC	CASSYEGTVGYTF
TRBV2	TRBJ2-7	once	.	TGTGCCAGCCGGCGGGATCTCTACGAGCAGTACTTC	CASRRDLYEQYF
TRBV7-6	TRBJ1-1	.	.	TGTGCCAGCAGCTTAGAGATGGTAACTGAAGCTTTCTTT	CASSLEMVTEAFF
TRBV18	TRBJ1-1	.	.	TGTGCCAGCTCACCCTCGGAATTGGGGAACACTGAAGCTTTCTTT	CASSPSELGNTEAFF
TRBV11-1	TRBJ2-1	.	.	TGTGCCAGCAGCTTAAGGCGGGATGAGCAGTTCTTC	CASSLRRDEQFF
TRBV6-5	TRBJ1-3	.	.	TGTGCCAGCAGTTTAAGCGGCTCTGGAAACACCATATATTTT	CASSLSGSGNTIYF
TRBV10-3	TRBJ2-1	.	.	TGTGCCATCAGTGAGTCTGGGGGTGTCTACAATGAGCAGTTCTTC	CAISESGGVYNEQFF
TRBV30	TRBJ1-1	medium-sized	.	TGTGCCTGGAGAGCAGGGAACACTGAAGCTTTCTTT	CAWRAGNTEAFF
TRBV25-1	TRBJ1-6	.	.	TGTGCCAGCAGTACGGGGGGGTATTACTCACCCCTCCACTTT	CASSTGGYYSPLHF
TRBV21-1	TRBJ2-1	few	.	TGTGCCAGCAGGGGGGGACTACCGTCCTACAATGAGCAGTTCTTC	CASRGGLPSYNEQFF
TRBV25-1	TRBJ2-7	.	.	TGTGCCAGCAGCCGGGACGTAGCGTCCGACGAGCAGTACTTC	CASSRDVASDEQYF
TRBV5-1	TRBJ1-2	.	.	TGCGCCAGCAGCTTGACGCAGGGCCGGGGCTATGGCTACACCTTC	CASSLTQGRGYGYTF
TRBV6-5	TRBJ1-2	.	TRBD1	TGTGCCAGCAGCCCCGGACAGGGGGGAGGCTACACCTTC	CASSPGQGGGYTF
TRBV5-4	TRBJ1-6	.	.	TGTGCCAGCAGCCTCCCCGGCGGAAAGAGGAATTCACCCCTCCACTTT	CASSLPGGKRNSPLHF
TRBV6-5	TRBJ1-1	few	.	TGTGCCAGCAGTTACTCGTGGGGGGCTGAAGCTTTCTTT	CASSYSWGAEAFF
TRBV4-1	TRBJ1-3	.	.	TGCGCCAGCAGCCATACCGCTAAGGTCTCTGGAAACACCATATATTTT	CASSHTAKVSGNTIYF
TRBV27	TRBJ2-7	.	.	TGTGCCAGCAGTTTATCGTGGCCAGGCAGTACCTACGAGCAGTACTTC	CASSLSWPGSTYEQYF
TRBV5-5	TRBJ2-3	.	.	TGTGCCAGCAGCTTGTGGGGCCCAACAGATACGCAGTATTTT	CASSLWGPTDTQYF
TRBV27	TRBJ2-1	.	.	TGTGCCAGCAGTTTGGGGGGATTCGGTGAGCAGTTCTTC	CASSLGGFGEQFF
TRBV6-1	TRBJ1-1	.	TRBD1	TGTGCCAGCAGTCACAGGGGTTTTGAAGCTTTCTTT	CASSHRGFEAFF
TRBV5-1	TRBJ1-1	.	.	TGCGCCAGCAGCTCCACGGGGGCAGGGCCCAATGCTTTCTTT	CASSSTGAGPNAFF
TRBV7-8	TRBJ2-3	.	.	TGTGCCAGCAGCCCCATGGGCAGGCACAGCACAGATACGCAGTATTTT	CASSPMGRHSTDTQYF
TRBV7-9	TRBJ2-1	once	.	TGTGCCAGCACTTTGGGATTTGGGCCCGGACGGGAGAATGAGCAGTTCTTC	CASTLGFGPGRENEQFF
TRBV9	TRBJ1-1	once	TRBD1	TGTGCCAGCAGCGGACAGGGGGCGGGAGTGGCTGAAGCTTTCTTT	CASSGQGAGVAEAFF
TRBV28	TRBJ2-7	.	.	TGTGCCAGCAAATATCCGGGCCCGTTCTCCTACGAGCAGTACTTC	CASKYPGPFSYEQYF
TRBV9	TRBJ2-3	.	.	TGTGCCAGCAGCGTCTCGGACAGCCAAAGCACAGATACGCAGTATTTT	CASSVSDSQSTDTQYF
TRBV5-4	TRBJ1-1	few	.	TGTGCCAGCAGCGCCCCCAGGTCGATGAACACTGAAGCTTTCTTT	CASSAPRSMNTEAFF
TRBV9	TRBJ2-7	.	TRBD1	TGTGCCAGCAGCGTCGGGACAGGACAATCTTATAATTCCTACGAGCAGTACTTC	CASSVGTGQSYNSYEQYF
TRBV7-2	TRBJ2-2	.	TRBD2	TGTGCCAGCAGCCCATTAGGGCTAGCGGTAAACACCGGGGAGCTGTTTTTT	CASSPLGLAVNTGELFF
TRBV27	TRBJ2-2	.	.	TGTGCCAGCAGTGAAGGCATCGCCACCGGGGAGCTGTTTTTT	CASSEGIATGELFF
TRBV27	TRBJ2-3	.	.	TGTGCCAGCAGGGTTAGCCGAGTAGATACGCAGTATTTT	CASRVSRVDTQYF
TRBV6-6	TRBJ1-1	.	.	TGTGCCAGCTTCCGAGGGGTGAACACTGAAGCTTTCTTT	CASFRGVNTEAFF
TRBV7-6	TRBJ2-7	.	.	TGTGCCAGCAGCTTCCGGGCCACCGACGAGCAGTACTTC	CASSFRATDEQYF
TRBV5-6	TRBJ1-6	.	.	TGTGCCAGCAGCTTCGATTCACGAAATTCACCCCTCCACTTT	CASSFDSRNSPLHF
TRBV5-1	TRBJ1-6	.	.	TGCGCCAGCAGCTTTCCCGGTCCCCTCCACTTT	CASSFPGPLHF
TRBV27	TRBJ2-2	.	TRBD1	TGTGCCAGCAGGCCCGGGACAGCGAACACCGGGGAGCTGTTTTTT	CASRPGTANTGELFF
TRBV5-8	TRBJ2-5	.	TRBD1	TGTGCCAGCAGCTTGGGGTGGACAGGGGTCCAAGAGACCCAGTACTTC	CASSLGWTGVQETQYF
TRBV6-6	TRBJ1-1	.	.	TGTGCCAGCAGCGACACCGGACAGACAAACACTGAAGCTTTCTTT	CASSDTGQTNTEAFF
TRBV7-2	TRBJ1-2	.	TRBD1	TGTGCCAGCAGCCAGCAGGGGACAGAGAGCTATGGCTACACCTTC	CASSQQGTESYGYTF